The source of this TCR beta chain is a study of beta chain features in type 1 diabetes. The study, taken as a whole, reports: It was possible that PCR favored shorter templates, equally so in patients and controls. Among all four CD4+ subsets, Type 1 diabetes patients had TCRB CDR3s that were moderately but significantly shorter.

The sample holds a few counts of this clone. The antigen is unknown. What was sequenced were expressed TCRB transcripts, since all of the isolated RNA had been reverse transcribed. Method: immunoSEQ multiplex PCR; TCRdb's copy keeps in-frame clones and lacks some. The sample holds about 660,000 clones, about an eighth seen once. Trimming at V came to 0 bases and at J to 5 bases, leaving 9 bases not matched to a gene. The length of the CDR3 is 19 residues. CDR1 and CDR2 from the germline V gene are LNHNV and YYDKDF (reference sequence). Post-sort purity exceeded 98% for all sorted populations. The genes are TRBV15 and TRBJ2-1; the match to TRBD2 covers 14 bases. The sequencing sample was made of naive CD4+ T cells from blood. The origin of this receptor is a young man with type 1 diabetes. CDR3 DNA sequence: TGTGCCACCAGCAGAGACGATAGACTAGCGGGAGGGAGGGACAATGAGCAGTTCTTC. It translates to CATSRDDRLAGGRDNEQFF. Full variable domain (remainder filled in from reference TRBV15 and TRBJ2-1): DAMVIQNPRYQVTQFGKPVTLSCSQTLNHNVMYWYQQKSSQAPKLLFHYYDKDFNNEADTPDNFQSRRPNTSFCFLDIRSPGLGDTAMYLCATSRDDRLAGGRDNEQFFGPGTRLTVL.